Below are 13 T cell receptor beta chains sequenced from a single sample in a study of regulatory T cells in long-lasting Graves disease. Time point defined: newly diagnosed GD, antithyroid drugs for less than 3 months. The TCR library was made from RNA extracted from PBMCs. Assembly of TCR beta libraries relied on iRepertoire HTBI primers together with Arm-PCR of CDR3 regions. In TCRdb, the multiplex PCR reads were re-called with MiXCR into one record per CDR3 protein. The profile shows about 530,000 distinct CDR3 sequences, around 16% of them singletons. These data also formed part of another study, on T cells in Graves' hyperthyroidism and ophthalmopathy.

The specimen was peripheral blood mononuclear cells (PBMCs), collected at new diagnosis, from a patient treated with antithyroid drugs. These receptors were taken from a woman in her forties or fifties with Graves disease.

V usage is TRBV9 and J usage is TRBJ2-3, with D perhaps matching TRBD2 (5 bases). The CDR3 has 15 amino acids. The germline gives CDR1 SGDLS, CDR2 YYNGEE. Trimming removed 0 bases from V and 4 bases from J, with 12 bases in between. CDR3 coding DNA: TGTGCCAGCAGCGTAGGAAACGGGATATCAGATACGCAGTATTTT. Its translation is CASSVGNGISDTQYF.

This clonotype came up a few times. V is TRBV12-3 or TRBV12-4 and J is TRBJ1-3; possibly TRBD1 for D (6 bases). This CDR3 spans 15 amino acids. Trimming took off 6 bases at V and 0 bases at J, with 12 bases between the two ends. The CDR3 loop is CASRPDSLSGNTIYF. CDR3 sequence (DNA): TGTGCCAGCAGACCGGACAGCCTCTCTGGAAACACCATATATTTT.

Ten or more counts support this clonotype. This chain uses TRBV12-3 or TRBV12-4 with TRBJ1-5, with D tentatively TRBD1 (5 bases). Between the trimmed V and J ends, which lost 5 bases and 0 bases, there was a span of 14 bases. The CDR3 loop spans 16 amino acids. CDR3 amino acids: CASSHTTAYSNQPQHF. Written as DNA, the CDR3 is TGTGCCAGCAGTCACACGACAGCCTATAGCAATCAGCCCCAGCATTTT.

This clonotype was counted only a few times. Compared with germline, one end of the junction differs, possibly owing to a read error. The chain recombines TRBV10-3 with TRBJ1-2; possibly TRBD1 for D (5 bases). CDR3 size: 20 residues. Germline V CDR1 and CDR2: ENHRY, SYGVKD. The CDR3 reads CAINERFSKGHGEANYGYTF. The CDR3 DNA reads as TGTGCCATCAATGAGAGATTTTCTAAGGGGCATGGTGAAGCTAACTATGGCTACACCTTC.

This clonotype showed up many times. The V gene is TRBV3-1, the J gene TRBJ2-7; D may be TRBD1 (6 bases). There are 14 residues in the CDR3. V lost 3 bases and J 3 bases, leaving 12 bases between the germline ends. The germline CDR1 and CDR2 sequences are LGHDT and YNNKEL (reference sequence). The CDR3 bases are TGTGCCAGCAGCCACTATAGACAGGTCTACGAGCAGTACTTC. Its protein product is CASSHYRQVYEQYF.

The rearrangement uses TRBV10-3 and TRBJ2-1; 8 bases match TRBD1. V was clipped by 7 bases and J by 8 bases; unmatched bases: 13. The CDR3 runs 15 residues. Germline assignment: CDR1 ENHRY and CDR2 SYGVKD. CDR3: CAITEGQGAYDEQFF. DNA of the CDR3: TGTGCCATCACGGAAGGGCAGGGGGCTTATGATGAGCAGTTCTTC.

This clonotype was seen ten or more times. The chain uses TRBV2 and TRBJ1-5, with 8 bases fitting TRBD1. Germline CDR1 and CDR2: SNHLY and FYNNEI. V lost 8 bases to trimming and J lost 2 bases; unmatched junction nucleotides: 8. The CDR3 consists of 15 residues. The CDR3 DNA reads TGTGCCAGCGGTGCAGGGGGCGCGCGCAATCAGCCCCAGCATTTT. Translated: CASGAGGARNQPQHF.

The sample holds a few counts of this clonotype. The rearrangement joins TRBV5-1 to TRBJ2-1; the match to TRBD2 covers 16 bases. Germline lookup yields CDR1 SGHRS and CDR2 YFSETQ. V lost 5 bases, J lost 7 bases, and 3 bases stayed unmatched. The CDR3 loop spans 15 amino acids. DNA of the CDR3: TGCGCCAGCAGTTGGGGACTAGCGGGGGGGAATGAGCAGTTCTTC. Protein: CASSWGLAGGNEQFF.

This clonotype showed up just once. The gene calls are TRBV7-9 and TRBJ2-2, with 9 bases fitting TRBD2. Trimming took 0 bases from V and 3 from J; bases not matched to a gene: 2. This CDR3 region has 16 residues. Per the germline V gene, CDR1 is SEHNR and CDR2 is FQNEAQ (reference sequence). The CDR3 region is CASSLASGGHTGELFF. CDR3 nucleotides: TGTGCCAGCAGCTTAGCTAGCGGGGGCCACACCGGGGAGCTGTTTTTT.

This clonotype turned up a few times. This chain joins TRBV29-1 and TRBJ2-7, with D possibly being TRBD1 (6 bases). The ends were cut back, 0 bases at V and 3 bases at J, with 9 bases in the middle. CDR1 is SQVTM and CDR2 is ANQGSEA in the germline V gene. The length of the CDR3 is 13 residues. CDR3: CSVEDGTNYEQYF. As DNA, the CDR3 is TGCAGCGTTGAAGATGGGACAAACTACGAGCAGTACTTC.

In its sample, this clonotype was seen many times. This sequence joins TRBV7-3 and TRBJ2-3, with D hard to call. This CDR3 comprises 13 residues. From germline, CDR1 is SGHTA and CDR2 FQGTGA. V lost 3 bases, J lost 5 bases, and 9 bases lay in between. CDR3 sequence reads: CASSFPGLDTQYF. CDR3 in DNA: TGTGCCAGCAGCTTCCCCGGGTTAGATACGCAGTATTTT.

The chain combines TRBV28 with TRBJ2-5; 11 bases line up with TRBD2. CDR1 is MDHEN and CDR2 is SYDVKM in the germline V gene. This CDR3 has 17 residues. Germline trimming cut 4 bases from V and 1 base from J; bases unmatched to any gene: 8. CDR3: CASSYRLAGGPQETQYF. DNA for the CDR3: TGTGCCAGCAGTTATAGGCTAGCGGGGGGTCCCCAAGAGACCCAGTACTTC.

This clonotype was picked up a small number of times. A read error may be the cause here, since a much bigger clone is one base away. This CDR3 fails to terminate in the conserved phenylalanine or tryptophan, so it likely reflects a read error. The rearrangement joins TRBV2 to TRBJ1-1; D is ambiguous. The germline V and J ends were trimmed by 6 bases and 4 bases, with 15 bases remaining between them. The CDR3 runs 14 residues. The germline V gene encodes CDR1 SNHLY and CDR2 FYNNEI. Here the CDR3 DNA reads TGTGCCAGCAGCGTCTCATCGGGGAGCACTGAAGCTTTCCTT. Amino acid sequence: CASSVSSGSTEAFL.